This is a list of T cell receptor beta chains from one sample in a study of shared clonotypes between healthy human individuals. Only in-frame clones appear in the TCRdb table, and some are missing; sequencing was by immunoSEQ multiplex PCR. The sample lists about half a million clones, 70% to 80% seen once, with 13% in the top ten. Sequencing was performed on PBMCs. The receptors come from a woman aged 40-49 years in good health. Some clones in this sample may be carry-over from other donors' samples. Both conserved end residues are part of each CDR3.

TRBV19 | CASSMPPWGLGLFF
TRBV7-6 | CASSFSDRKETQYF
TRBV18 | CASSPPGAQTQPQHF
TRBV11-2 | CASSSSSGAYEQYF
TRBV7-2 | CASSPRGGQGGEKLFF
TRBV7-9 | CASSQTSGGSSVEFF
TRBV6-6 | CASSSPTYGYTF
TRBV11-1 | CASRGNQESSYNEQFF
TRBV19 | CAIISGTSGILFQETQYF
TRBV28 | CASNIAGLGGLETQYF
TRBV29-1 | CSPKLAGVETQYF
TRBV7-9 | CASSLATTGGSTKNIQYF
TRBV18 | CASSSESQGPDYTF
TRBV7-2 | CASSLEWVGQPQHF
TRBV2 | CASSSPAYPYGYTF
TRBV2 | CASRTNYYEQYF
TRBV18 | CASSPSASGTSWAQYF
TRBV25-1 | CASSNALTSDYEQYF
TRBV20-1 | CSATAVEQFF
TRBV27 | CASSPHTGSSYQETQYF
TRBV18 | CASSPGAGRNIQYF
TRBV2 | CASSGRAGPYNEQFF
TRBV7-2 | CASSRIGTSGSNEQYF
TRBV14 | CASSQGKNTEAFF
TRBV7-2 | CASRRVTRRGTADTDTQYF
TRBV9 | CASSAGPGPNQPQHF
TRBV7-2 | CASSLHGAGPQHF
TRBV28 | CASSTGLVGNEQFF
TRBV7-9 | CASSLVASGNTIYF
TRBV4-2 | CASSQRTSGRANEQYF
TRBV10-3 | CAISGGGRANYGYTF
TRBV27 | CASSLKGQRLAKNIQYF
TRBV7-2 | CASSTRQGLNYGYTF
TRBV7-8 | CASSLARQYNEQFF
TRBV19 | CASSSRQLTGELFF
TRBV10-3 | CAISRASNTGELFF
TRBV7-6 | CASTRNTGELFF
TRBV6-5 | CASSSEQPQHF
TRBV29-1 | CSVESSGSDTGELFF
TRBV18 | CASSPSPQGAAFF
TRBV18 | CASSPVGTNSYNEQFF
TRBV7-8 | CASSVGTGAYEQYF
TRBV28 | CASSLWRTVYNEQFF
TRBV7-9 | CASSLGQGRNEQYF
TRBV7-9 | CASTTWGELFF
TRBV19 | CASTSGGSGADTQYF